Detailed here is one T cell receptor beta chain. Only in-frame clones appear in the TCRdb table, and some are missing; sequencing was by immunoSEQ multiplex PCR. The data hold 50,000 to 75,000 clones, with 91% observed a single time. This record belongs to a study of blood T cell repertoires in COVID-19. The V segment lost 7 bases and the J segment 1 base; nucleotides outside the gene matches: 8. CDR1 and CDR2 from the germline V gene are MNHEY and SVGAGI. The CDR3 is made up of 15 amino acids. The chain has TRBV6-5 and TRBJ2-3, with 7 nucleotides matching TRBD2. Sequenced sample: peripheral blood. This sequence originates from a human donor in a cohort sampled during active COVID-19. CDR3 nucleotide sequence: TGTGCCAGCACCTCTGGGGGGGTGGGCACAGATACGCAGTATTTT. This sequence encodes CASTSGGVGTDTQYF.